This T cell receptor beta chain is drawn from a study of neoadjuvant nivolumab and ipilimumab in lung cancer. The CDR3 has 14 residues. The ends were cut back, 2 bases at V and 6 bases at J, with 13 bases in the middle. Germline CDR1 and CDR2: SGHRS and YFSETQ. On this clone: The antigen is not known.

Study-wide results and caveats: Resected tumors had greater TCR richness and clonality than uninvolved lung. Pathologic regression was not significantly tied to TCR clonality. Higher pretherapy blood TCR richness went with higher resected-tumor richness.

Produced via immunoSEQ multiplex PCR; TCRdb's table is partial and in-frame only. The data hold around 8,100 clones, with 70% to 80% observed a single time. This specimen consisted of adjacent normal lung tissue, obtained after neoadjuvant nivolumab, alone or with ipilimumab, at or shortly before surgery. This chain connects TRBV5-1 to TRBJ2-3; D is undetermined. The receptor was derived from an adult with non-small cell lung cancer. CDR3 DNA: TGCGCCAGCAGCTTCGCCCCCGATTCTGATACGCAGTATTTT. Protein: CASSFAPDSDTQYF.